This entry lists 21 T cell receptor beta chains sequenced from one sample in a study of cytomegalovirus exposure and HLA in healthy donors. The primer mix had 60 Vbeta and 13 Jbeta primers. Profiling relied on immunoSEQ multiplex PCR, and the TCRdb table lists in-frame clones only, not all of them. The data show around 74,000 clones, approximately 80% seen once. Sequencing was carried out using PBMCs. These receptors all come from a man aged 35 to 55 in good health and CMV-seronegative.

J is TRBJ2-7 and V is TRBV11-3; possibly TRBD2 for D (6 bases). With 5 bases removed from V and 1 base from J, the gap between germline ends came to 12 bases. This CDR3 is 14 amino acids long. Germline loops: CDR1 SGHNT, CDR2 YENEEA. CDR3 in DNA: TGTGCCAGCAGCCAATCCGCGGGATCCTACGAGCAGTACTTC. Translation gives CASSQSAGSYEQYF.

The gene calls are TRBV7-3 and TRBJ1-1; tentatively, D is TRBD1 (6 bases). This CDR3 comprises 12 residues. V dropped 6 bases and J dropped 5 bases, with 10 bases sitting between them. Germline CDR1 and CDR2: SGHTA and FQGTGA. The CDR3 DNA is TGTGCCAGCAGGTCCCAGGGGACTGAAGCTTTCTTT. Its translation: CASRSQGTEAFF.

This clone is a singleton in its sample. This chain links TRBV6-1 with TRBJ2-7; D perhaps matches TRBD1 (5 bases). This CDR3 contains 13 residues. CDR1 MNHNS and CDR2 SASEGT come from the germline V gene. V was pared by 11 bases and J by 2 bases, with 16 bases between. Here the CDR3 DNA reads TGTGCCTCAGCGAAGGGGCTCCCCTACGAGCAGTACTTC. It encodes CASAKGLPYEQYF.

In this sample, this clone turned up a few times. The J gene is TRBJ2-1, the V gene TRBV4-1; 7 bases are a match to TRBD1. CDR1 and CDR2 (germline): MGHRA, YSYEKL. The J segment lost 6 bases and the V segment lost 8 bases, leaving 13 bases of the junction unmatched. The CDR3 spans 15 residues. The CDR3 DNA reads as TGCGCCAGCGGGGGTCGGCAGGGGGTTCCCAATGAGCAGTTCTTC. Translated, it gives CASGGRQGVPNEQFF.

The gene calls are TRBV6-6 and TRBJ1-3; 7 bases are shared with TRBD1. The V gene end was trimmed by 5 bases and the J gene end by 0 bases; junction bases not matched to a gene: 4. CDR3 length equals 15 residues. Germline values: CDR1 MNHNY, CDR2 SVGAGI (reference sequence). The CDR3 DNA sequence: TGTGCCAGCAGTACGAGACAGGGCTCTGGAAACACCATATATTTT. Encoded protein: CASSTRQGSGNTIYF.

The V and J genes are TRBV6-5 and TRBJ2-5; 10 bases are a match to TRBD1. Judging by the DNA end, TRBJ2-7 fits better; the J call may be wrong. From germline, CDR1 is MNHEY and CDR2 SVGAGI. This CDR3 has 13 amino acids. CDR3: CASSRDRGYEQYF. The CDR3 coding sequence is TGTGCCAGCAGCAGGGACAGGGGTTACGAGCAGTACTTC.

Comment on this clone: Relative to the germline gene, one junction end is altered; a read error may explain this. V usage is TRBV7-7 and J usage is TRBJ2-2; 7 bases map to TRBD1. Germline V CDR1 and CDR2: SSHAT, FNYEAQ (reference sequence). The CDR3 sequence is 15 residues long. In nucleotides, the CDR3 is TGTGCTAGCAGCCCGACAGGGATCTACACCGGGGAGCTGTTTTTT. Translated: CASSPTGIYTGELFF.

Of note for this clone: A junction end diverges from the germline sequence, so it may reflect a read error. The DNA of the CDR3 is TGTTCCAGCAGCTTAGCGACAGGGGGGCAGACCCAGTACTTC. Its translation: CSSSLATGGQTQYF. V and J are TRBV7-9 and TRBJ2-5, with 9 bases matching TRBD1. Germline CDR1 and CDR2: SEHNR and FQNEAQ (reference sequence). The CDR3 spans 14 residues.

V and J are TRBV18 and TRBJ2-4; 7 nucleotides agree with TRBD1. Germline values: CDR1 KGHSH, CDR2 LQKENI. This CDR3 contains 14 residues. J lost 2 bases, V lost 2 bases, and 0 bases had no gene match. The CDR3 region is CASSPRGPKNIQYF. The CDR3 region has the DNA TGTGCCAGCTCACCAAGGGGGCCCAAAAACATTCAGTACTTC.

The chain has TRBV13 and TRBJ2-4; weak D call: TRBD1 (6 bases). Trimming took off 4 bases at V and 9 bases at J, with 13 bases between the two ends. Germline V CDR1 and CDR2: PRHDT, FYEKMQ (reference sequence). The CDR3 sequence is 13 residues long. The CDR3 region has the DNA TGTGCCAGCAGCTCTCAGGGGAAGAGCATTCAGTACTTC. Translating gives CASSSQGKSIQYF.

The chain recombines TRBV5-5 with TRBJ2-7, with D perhaps matching TRBD2 (6 bases). Trimming removed 0 bases at V and 1 base at J, with 17 bases between. CDR1 SGHKS and CDR2 YYEKEE come from the germline V gene (reference sequence). The CDR3 contains 17 residues. As DNA, the CDR3 is TGTGCCAGCAGCTTGGGTCGCGGCGGAGGGCATTCCTACGAGCAGTACTTC. Its protein is CASSLGRGGGHSYEQYF. The full variable domain, completed using reference TRBV5-5 and TRBJ2-7, is DAGVTQSPTHLIKTRGQQVTLRCSPISGHKSVSWYQQVLGQGPQFIFQYYEKEERGRGNFPDRFSARQFPNYSSELNVNALLLGDSALYLCASSLGRGGGHSYEQYFGPGTRLTVT.

The chain employs TRBV5-4 and TRBJ2-7; 7 bases fit TRBD1. The CDR3 is 13 residues long. J lost 3 bases, V lost 1 base, and 1 base had no gene match. From germline, CDR1 is SGHNT and CDR2 YYREEE (reference sequence). CDR3 region: CASSLQGDYEQYF. The DNA of the CDR3 is TGTGCCAGCAGCTTGCAGGGGGACTACGAGCAGTACTTC.

The chain has TRBV27 and TRBJ2-5, with TRBD2 matching over 14 bases. CDR3 size: 16 residues. Per germline, CDR1 MNHEY and CDR2 SMNVEV (reference sequence). Trimming cost V 4 bases and J 6 bases; bases outside gene matches: 7. CDR3 sequence reads: CASSSYGTSGGKTQYF. For the CDR3, the DNA is TGTGCCAGCAGTTCCTACGGGACTAGCGGGGGCAAGACCCAGTACTTC.

The chain recombines TRBV28 with TRBJ1-4, with unresolved D. The CDR3 is 12 amino acids. Germline loops: CDR1 MDHEN, CDR2 SYDVKM. The ends were cut back, 3 bases at V and 4 bases at J, with 3 bases in the middle. CDR3 DNA: TGTGCCAGCAGTTTCTTTAATGAAAAACTGTTTTTT. This translates into CASSFFNEKLFF.

The chain is built from TRBV10-3 and TRBJ2-7; 8 bases agree with TRBD2. The trim removed 6 bases at V and 3 bases at J, leaving 7 bases unmatched. Germline values: CDR1 ENHRY, CDR2 SYGVKD. CDR3 length: 14 amino acids. In DNA, the CDR3 is TGTGCCATCAGGGGGTCCGGGAGGGACTACGAGCAGTACTTC. Residues: CAIRGSGRDYEQYF.

The rearrangement joins TRBV2 to TRBJ1-5; no reliable D call. Trimming removed 2 bases at V and 0 bases at J, with 8 bases between. CDR1 SNHLY and CDR2 FYNNEI come from the germline V gene. CDR3 size: 15 residues. The CDR3: CASSERRDSNQPQHF. CDR3 DNA sequence: TGTGCCAGCAGTGAACGGCGGGATAGCAATCAGCCCCAGCATTTT.

The chain links TRBV19 to TRBJ1-6; D is unresolved. The CDR3 consists of 17 residues. CDR1 and CDR2 from the germline V gene are LNHDA and SQIVND (reference sequence). Trimming took off 1 base at V and 14 bases at J, with 24 bases between the two ends. CDR3 nucleotide sequence: TGTGCCAGTAGTATAGCCCGAGGGCAGGCCAGATCTAGCACCCTCCACTTT. Residues: CASSIARGQARSSTLHF.

The chain uses TRBV11-2 and TRBJ2-2; TRBD2 matches 8 bases. Per the germline V gene, CDR1 is SGHAT and CDR2 is FQNNGV. CDR3 size: 19 residues. Germline trimming cut 3 bases from V and 4 bases from J; bases unmatched to any gene: 16. CDR3 DNA: TGTGCCAGCAGCTTTCGGGCGCGGGGGGCGCTCGGTCTCACCGGGGAGCTGTTTTTT. Its protein is CASSFRARGALGLTGELFF.

The rearrangement joins TRBV7-2 to TRBJ2-5; perhaps TRBD2 as D (7 bases). CDR1 is SGHTA, CDR2 FQGNSA, per germline. V was clipped by 4 bases and J by 5 bases, with 11 bases between them. This CDR3 has 13 amino acids. Here the CDR3 DNA reads TGTGCCAGCAGCTGGGGGGGCCTCGAGACCCAGTACTTC. Its translation: CASSWGGLETQYF.

This chain uses TRBV9 with TRBJ1-4; 11 nucleotides agree with TRBD1. V lost 2 bases to trimming and J lost 7 bases; unmatched junction nucleotides: 4. Germline CDR1 SGDLS, CDR2 YYNGEE. CDR3 length equals 15 residues. The CDR3 reads CASSVGTGGIEKLFF. In nucleotides, the CDR3 is TGTGCCAGCAGCGTGGGGACAGGGGGAATTGAAAAACTGTTTTTT.

The chain links TRBV11-2 to TRBJ2-1; 10 nucleotides align to TRBD2. Per germline, CDR1 SGHAT and CDR2 FQNNGV. With V trimmed by 4 bases and J by 5 bases, 2 bases remained unmatched. The CDR3 contains 14 residues. CDR3 DNA: TGTGCCAGCAGCTCTAGCGGGGGCAACAATGAGCAGTTCTTC. It yields the protein CASSSSGGNNEQFF.